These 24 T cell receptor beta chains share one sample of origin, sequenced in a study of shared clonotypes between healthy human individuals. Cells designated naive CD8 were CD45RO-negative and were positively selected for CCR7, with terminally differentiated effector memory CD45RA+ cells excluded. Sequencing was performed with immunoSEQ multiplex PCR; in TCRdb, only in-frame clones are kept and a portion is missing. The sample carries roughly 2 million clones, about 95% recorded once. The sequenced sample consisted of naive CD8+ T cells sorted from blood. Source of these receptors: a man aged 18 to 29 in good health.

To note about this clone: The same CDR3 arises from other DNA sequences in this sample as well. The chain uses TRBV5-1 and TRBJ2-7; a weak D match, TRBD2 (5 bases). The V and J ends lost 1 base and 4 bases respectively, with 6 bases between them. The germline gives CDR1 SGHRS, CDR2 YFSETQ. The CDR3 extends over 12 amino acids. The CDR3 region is CASSLSGYEQYF. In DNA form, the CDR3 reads TGCGCCAGCAGCTTGTCGGGGTACGAGCAGTACTTC.

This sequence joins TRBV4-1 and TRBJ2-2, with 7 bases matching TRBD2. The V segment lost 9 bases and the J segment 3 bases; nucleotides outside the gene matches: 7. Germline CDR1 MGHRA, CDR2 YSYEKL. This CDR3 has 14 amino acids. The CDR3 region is CASAGALDTGELFF. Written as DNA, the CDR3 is TGCGCCAGTGCGGGAGCGCTGGACACCGGGGAGCTGTTTTTT.

DNA of the CDR3: TGCGCCAGCAGCCAAGGGGGTAGCTCCAATGAGCAGTTCTTC. Its translation is CASSQGGSSNEQFF. The chain recombines TRBV4-3 with TRBJ2-1; D call uncertain. The CDR3 extends over 14 amino acids. Germline CDR1 is LGHNA and CDR2 is YSLEER. Trimming shortened V by 1 base and J by 6 bases, and 10 bases separated the two germline ends.

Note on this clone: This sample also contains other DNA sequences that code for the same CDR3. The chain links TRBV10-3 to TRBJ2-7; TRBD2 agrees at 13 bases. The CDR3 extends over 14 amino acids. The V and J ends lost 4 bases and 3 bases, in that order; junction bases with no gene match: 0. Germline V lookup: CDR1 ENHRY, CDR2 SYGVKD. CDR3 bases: TGTGCCATCAGTGGGACTAGCGGGAGCTACGAGCAGTACTTC. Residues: CAISGTSGSYEQYF.

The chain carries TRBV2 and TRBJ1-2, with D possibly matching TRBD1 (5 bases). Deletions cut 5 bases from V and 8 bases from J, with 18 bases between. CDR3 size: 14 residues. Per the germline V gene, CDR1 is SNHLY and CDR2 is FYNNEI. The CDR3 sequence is CASSHPGGASGYTF. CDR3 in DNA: TGTGCCAGCAGTCACCCCGGCGGGGCCTCGGGCTACACCTTC.

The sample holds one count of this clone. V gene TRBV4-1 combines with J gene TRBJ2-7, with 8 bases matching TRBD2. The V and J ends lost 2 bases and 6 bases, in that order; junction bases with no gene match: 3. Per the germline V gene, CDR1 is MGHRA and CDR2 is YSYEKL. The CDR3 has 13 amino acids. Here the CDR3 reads CASSQYGTSEQYF. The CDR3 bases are TGCGCCAGCAGCCAATATGGGACTAGCGAGCAGTACTTC.

The CDR3 loop is CAWEWGGTFSYNEQFF. The CDR3 DNA follows: TGTGCCTGGGAGTGGGGAGGGACCTTCTCCTACAATGAGCAGTTCTTC. The genes are TRBV30 and TRBJ2-1; TRBD2 agrees at 7 bases. CDR1 and CDR2 (germline): GTSNPN, SVGIG (reference sequence). V was pared by 5 bases and J by 0 bases, with 10 bases of the junction left unmatched. CDR3 size: 16 residues.

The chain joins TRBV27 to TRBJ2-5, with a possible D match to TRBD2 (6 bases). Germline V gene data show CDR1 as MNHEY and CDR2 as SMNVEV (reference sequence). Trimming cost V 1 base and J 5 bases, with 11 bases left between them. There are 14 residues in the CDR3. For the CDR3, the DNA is TGTGCCAGCAGTTTATACGGGACTCCCGAGACCCAGTACTTC. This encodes CASSLYGTPETQYF.

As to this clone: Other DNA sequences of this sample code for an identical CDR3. CDR3 loop: CASSYGEGYTF. CDR3 coding DNA: TGTGCCAGCAGTTATGGTGAAGGCTACACCTTC. The V and J genes are TRBV6-5 and TRBJ1-2; D uncertain. Trimming stripped 3 bases from V and 8 bases from J, with 7 bases between. The CDR3 contains 11 residues. CDR1 MNHEY and CDR2 SVGAGI come from the germline V gene.

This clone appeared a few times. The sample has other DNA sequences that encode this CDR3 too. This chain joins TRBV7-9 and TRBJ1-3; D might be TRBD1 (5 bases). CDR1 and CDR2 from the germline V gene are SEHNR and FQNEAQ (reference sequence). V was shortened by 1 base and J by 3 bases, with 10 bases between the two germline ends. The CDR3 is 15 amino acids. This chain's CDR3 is CASSLGAGSGNTIYF. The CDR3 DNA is TGTGCCAGCAGCTTAGGGGCAGGGAGTGGAAACACCATATATTTT. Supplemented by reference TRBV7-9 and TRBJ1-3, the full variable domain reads DTGVSQNPRHKITKRGQNVTFRCDPISEHNRLYWYRQTLGQGPEFLTYFQNEAQLEKSRLLSDRFSAERPKGSFSTLEIQRTEQGDSAMYLCASSLGAGSGNTIYFGEGSWLTVV.

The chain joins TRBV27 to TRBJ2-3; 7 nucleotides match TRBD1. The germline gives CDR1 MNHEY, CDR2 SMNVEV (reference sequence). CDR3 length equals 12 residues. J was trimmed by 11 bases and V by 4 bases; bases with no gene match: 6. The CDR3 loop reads CASSSQGKGQYF. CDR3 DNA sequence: TGTGCCAGCAGTTCACAGGGGAAGGGGCAGTATTTT.

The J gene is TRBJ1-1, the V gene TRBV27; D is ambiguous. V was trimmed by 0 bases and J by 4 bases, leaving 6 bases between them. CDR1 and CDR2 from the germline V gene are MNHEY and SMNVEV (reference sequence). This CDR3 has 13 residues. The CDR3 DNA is TGTGCCAGCAGTTTATCGCGATCCACTGAAGCTTTCTTT. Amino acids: CASSLSRSTEAFF.

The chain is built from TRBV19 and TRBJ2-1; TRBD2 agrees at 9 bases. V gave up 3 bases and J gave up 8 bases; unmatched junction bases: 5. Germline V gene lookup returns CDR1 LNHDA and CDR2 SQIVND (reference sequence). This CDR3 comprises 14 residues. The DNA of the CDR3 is TGTGCCAGTAGTATGATAGCGGGGGCGCATGAGCAGTTCTTC. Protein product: CASSMIAGAHEQFF.

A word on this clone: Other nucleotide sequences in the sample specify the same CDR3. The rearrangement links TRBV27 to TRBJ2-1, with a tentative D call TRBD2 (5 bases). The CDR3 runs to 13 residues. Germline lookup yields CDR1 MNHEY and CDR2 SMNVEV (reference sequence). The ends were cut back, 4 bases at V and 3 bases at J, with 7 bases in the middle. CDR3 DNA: TGTGCCAGCAGTTGGACTGACTACAATGAGCAGTTCTTC. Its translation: CASSWTDYNEQFF.

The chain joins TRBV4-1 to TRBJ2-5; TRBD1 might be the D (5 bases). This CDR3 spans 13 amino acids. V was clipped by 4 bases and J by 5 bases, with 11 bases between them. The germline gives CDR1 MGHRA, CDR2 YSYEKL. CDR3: CASSLRQSETQYF. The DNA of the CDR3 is TGCGCCAGCAGCCTCAGACAGTCCGAGACCCAGTACTTC.

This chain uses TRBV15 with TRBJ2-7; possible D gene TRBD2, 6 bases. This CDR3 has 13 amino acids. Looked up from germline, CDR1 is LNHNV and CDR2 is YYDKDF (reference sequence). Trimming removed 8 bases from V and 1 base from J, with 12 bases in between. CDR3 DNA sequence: TGTGCCACCCAAGCTAGCGAGTCCTACGAGCAGTACTTC. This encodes CATQASESYEQYF.

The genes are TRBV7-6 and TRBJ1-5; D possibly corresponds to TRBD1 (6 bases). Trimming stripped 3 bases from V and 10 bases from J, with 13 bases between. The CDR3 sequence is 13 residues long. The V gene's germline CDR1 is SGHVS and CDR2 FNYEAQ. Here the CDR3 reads CASSFGRGGPQHF. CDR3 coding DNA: TGTGCCAGCAGCTTTGGCAGAGGGGGTCCCCAGCATTTT.

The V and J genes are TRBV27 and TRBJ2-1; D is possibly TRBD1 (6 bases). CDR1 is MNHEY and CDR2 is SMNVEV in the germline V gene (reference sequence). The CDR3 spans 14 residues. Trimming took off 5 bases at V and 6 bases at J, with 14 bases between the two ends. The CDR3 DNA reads TGTGCCAGCAGTCTAGCCCAGGGGCTCAATGAGCAGTTCTTC. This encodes CASSLAQGLNEQFF.

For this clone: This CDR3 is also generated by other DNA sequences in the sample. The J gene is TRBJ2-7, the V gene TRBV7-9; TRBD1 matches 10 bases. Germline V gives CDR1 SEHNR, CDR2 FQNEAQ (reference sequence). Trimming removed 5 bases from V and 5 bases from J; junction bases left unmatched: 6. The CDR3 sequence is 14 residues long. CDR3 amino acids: CASSPRTGGNEQYF. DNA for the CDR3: TGTGCCAGCAGCCCCAGGACAGGGGGGAACGAGCAGTACTTC.

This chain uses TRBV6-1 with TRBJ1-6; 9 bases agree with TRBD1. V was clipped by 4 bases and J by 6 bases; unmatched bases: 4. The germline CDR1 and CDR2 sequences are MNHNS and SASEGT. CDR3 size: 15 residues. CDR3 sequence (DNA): TGTGCCAGCAGTGGGGGGACAGGGTTTAATTCACCCCTCCACTTT. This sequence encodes CASSGGTGFNSPLHF.

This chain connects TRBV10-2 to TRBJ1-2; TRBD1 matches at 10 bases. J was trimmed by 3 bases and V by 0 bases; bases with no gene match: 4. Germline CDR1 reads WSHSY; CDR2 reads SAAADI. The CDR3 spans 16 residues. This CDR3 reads CASSESDRGQDYGYTF. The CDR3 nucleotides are TGCGCCAGCAGTGAGTCTGACAGGGGGCAGGACTATGGCTACACCTTC.

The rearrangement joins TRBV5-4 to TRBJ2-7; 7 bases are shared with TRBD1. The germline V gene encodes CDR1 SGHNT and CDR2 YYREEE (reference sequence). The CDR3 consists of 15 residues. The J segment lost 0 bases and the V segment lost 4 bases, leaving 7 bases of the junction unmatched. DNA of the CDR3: TGTGCCAGCAGCCAGGGGACAGCGAGCTCCTACGAGCAGTACTTC. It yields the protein CASSQGTASSYEQYF.

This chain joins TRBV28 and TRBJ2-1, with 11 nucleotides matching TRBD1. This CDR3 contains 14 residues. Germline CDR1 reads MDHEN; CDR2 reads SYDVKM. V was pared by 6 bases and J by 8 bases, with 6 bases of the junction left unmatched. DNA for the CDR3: TGTGCCAGCAGGGGACAGGGGGAAGGTGATGAGCAGTTCTTC. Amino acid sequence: CASRGQGEGDEQFF.

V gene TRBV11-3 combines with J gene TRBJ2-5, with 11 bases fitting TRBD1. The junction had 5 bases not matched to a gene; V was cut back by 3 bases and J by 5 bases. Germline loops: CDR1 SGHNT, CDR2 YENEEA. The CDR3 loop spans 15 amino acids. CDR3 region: CASSLDRGLQETQYF. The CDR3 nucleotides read TGTGCCAGCAGCTTGGACAGGGGGCTCCAGGAGACCCAGTACTTC.